One and the same sample provided the 20 T cell receptor beta chains below, sequenced in a study of identifying expanded T cells in peripheral blood. The method was immunoSEQ multiplex PCR; TCRdb's version includes in-frame clones alone and lacks a portion of them. This sample has about 110,000 clones, with about 88% found just once. Sequenced input: blood. The receptors shown here come from a person between 18 and 75 years old in good health.

A word on this clone: Other nucleotide sequences from this sample produce the same CDR3. The CDR3 here is CASSLSQGILDYGYTF. The CDR3 DNA follows: TGTGCCAGCAGCTTAAGTCAGGGCATTTTGGACTATGGCTACACCTTC. This chain links TRBV7-2 with TRBJ1-2, with a weak D call TRBD1 (5 bases). CDR3 length: 16 amino acids. Trimming left V 2 bases short and J 3 bases short, with 16 bases between. The germline V gene has CDR1 SGHTA and CDR2 FQGNSA.

The V call is TRBV7-6, the J call TRBJ2-7; 12 bases fit TRBD2. The CDR3 is made up of 15 amino acids. Germline values: CDR1 SGHVS, CDR2 FNYEAQ. Losses at the gene ends were 5 bases for V and 2 bases for J; bases not matched to a gene: 4. CDR3 loop: CASSPTSGGPYEQYF. Here the CDR3 DNA reads TGTGCCAGCAGCCCCACTAGCGGGGGGCCCTACGAGCAGTACTTC.

The chain has TRBV5-4 and TRBJ1-1, with D unresolved. Germline values: CDR1 SGHNT, CDR2 YYREEE (reference sequence). This CDR3 comprises 16 residues. Deletions cut 4 bases from V and 3 bases from J, with 19 bases between. CDR3 loop: CASSPGKGSVDTEAFF. CDR3 DNA: TGTGCCAGCAGCCCCGGCAAGGGATCTGTAGACACTGAAGCTTTCTTT.

This chain joins TRBV28 and TRBJ2-7, with D perhaps matching TRBD1 or TRBD2 (5 bases each). V dropped 4 bases and J dropped 3 bases, with 16 bases sitting between them. This CDR3 contains 15 residues. Looked up from germline, CDR1 is MDHEN and CDR2 is SYDVKM. CDR3 region: CASSSPGRGVYEQYF. The CDR3, as DNA: TGTGCCAGCAGTTCCCCCGGGCGAGGGGTCTACGAGCAGTACTTC.

The chain combines TRBV7-2 with TRBJ2-5; perhaps D is TRBD1 or TRBD2 (5 bases each). Germline V gene sequence: CDR1 SGHTA, CDR2 FQGNSA. The ends were cut back, 6 bases at V and 5 bases at J, with 10 bases in the middle. There are 12 residues in the CDR3. CDR3 protein: CASRGRVETQYF. The CDR3 DNA is TGTGCCAGCAGGGGGCGGGTGGAGACCCAGTACTTC.

V is TRBV7-8 and J is TRBJ1-5; maybe TRBD1 (6 bases). The CDR3 extends over 16 amino acids. With 1 base removed from V and 7 bases from J, the gap between germline ends came to 17 bases. Per the germline V gene, CDR1 is SGHVS and CDR2 is FQNEAQ. The CDR3 nucleotides are TGTGCCAGCAGCTTAGAATGGGGGCCTCGGGGACAGCCCCAGCATTTT. Protein sequence: CASSLEWGPRGQPQHF.

The V gene is TRBV2, the J gene TRBJ1-4, with 7 bases identical to TRBD1. V lost 6 bases, J lost 4 bases, and 2 bases stayed unmatched. Germline V lookup: CDR1 SNHLY, CDR2 FYNNEI. The CDR3 totals 13 residues. The CDR3 spells CASRDRINEKLFF. The DNA of the CDR3 is TGTGCCAGCAGGGACAGGATTAATGAAAAACTGTTTTTT.

The rearrangement uses TRBV7-2 and TRBJ1-6; weak D call: TRBD1 (6 bases). The CDR3 sequence is 16 residues long. The V and J ends lost 2 bases and 7 bases respectively, with 15 bases between them. CDR1 is SGHTA and CDR2 is FQGNSA in the germline V gene. CDR3 loop: CASSLSRGAGNSPLHF. The DNA for the CDR3 is TGTGCCAGCAGCTTAAGTAGGGGGGCAGGCAATTCACCCCTCCACTTT.

The V call is TRBV6-6, the J call TRBJ2-7, with D possibly being TRBD1 (5 bases). The CDR3 consists of 14 residues. CDR1 and CDR2 from the germline V gene are MNHNY and SVGAGI (reference sequence). The V end lost 0 bases, the J end lost 6 bases, and 12 bases lay between the germline ends. CDR3 sequence: CASSYSIRAPEQYF. In DNA form, the CDR3 reads TGTGCCAGCAGTTACTCGATCAGGGCCCCCGAGCAGTACTTC.

This clone appeared once. The chain combines TRBV28 with TRBJ1-1; TRBD1 is a possible D gene (5 bases). The CDR3 covers 12 residues. Germline V lookup: CDR1 MDHEN, CDR2 SYDVKM. Trimming took off 6 bases at V and 6 bases at J, with 11 bases between the two ends. This CDR3 reads CASSPGPAEAFF. The CDR3, as DNA: TGTGCCAGCAGCCCGGGACCAGCTGAAGCTTTCTTT.

The CDR3 coding sequence is TGTGCCATCGGGGAGCGGGGGTACGAGCAGTACTTC. Protein sequence: CAIGERGYEQYF. This chain joins TRBV6-5 and TRBJ2-7; 8 nucleotides agree with TRBD2. The CDR3 extends over 12 amino acids. The junction had 6 bases not matched to a gene; V was cut back by 10 bases and J by 4 bases. Germline V gives CDR1 MNHEY, CDR2 SVGAGI.

This clone showed up just once. The V and J genes are TRBV19 and TRBJ1-1, with D maybe TRBD1 (5 bases). Germline V CDR1 and CDR2: LNHDA, SQIVND (reference sequence). V was pared by 5 bases and J by 0 bases, with 10 bases between. This CDR3 contains 14 residues. As DNA, the CDR3 is TGTGCCAGTAGTCATAGACAGCTGAACACTGAAGCTTTCTTT. Its protein product is CASSHRQLNTEAFF.

The chain combines TRBV7-8 with TRBJ2-7; 7 bases are shared with TRBD1. Germline V lookup: CDR1 SGHVS, CDR2 FQNEAQ. After removal of 5 bases from V and 6 bases from J, the junction contained 10 bases not matched to a gene. This CDR3 comprises 14 residues. CDR3 residues: CASSPPTGAIEQYF. CDR3 coding DNA: TGTGCCAGCAGCCCCCCCACAGGGGCCATCGAGCAGTACTTC.

This chain links TRBV28 with TRBJ1-3, with D possibly matching TRBD1 (5 bases). Germline CDR1 is MDHEN and CDR2 is SYDVKM. Deletions cut 6 bases from V and 0 bases from J, with 15 bases between. The CDR3 extends over 16 amino acids. CDR3 in DNA: TGTGCCAGCAGGTCTTCCAGGGCCCCCTCTGGAAACACCATATATTTT. It codes for CASRSSRAPSGNTIYF.

The chain uses TRBV7-6 and TRBJ2-1; 13 positions agree with TRBD2. Trimming removed 0 bases from V and 7 bases from J; junction bases left unmatched: 9. The CDR3 sequence is 18 residues long. Germline lookup yields CDR1 SGHVS and CDR2 FNYEAQ. CDR3 in amino acids: CASSLAPGLAGLGNEQFF. CDR3 sequence (DNA): TGTGCCAGCAGCTTAGCCCCGGGACTAGCGGGGTTGGGGAATGAGCAGTTCTTC.

This chain links TRBV9 with TRBJ2-3; 9 positions match TRBD2. The CDR3 is 17 residues long. V shed 2 bases, J shed 3 bases, and the junction held 10 bases outside the gene matches. Germline V gives CDR1 SGDLS, CDR2 YYNGEE. Written as DNA, the CDR3 is TGTGCCAGCAGCGTGTCAGACCTAGCGGGGAGGACAGATACGCAGTATTTT. It encodes CASSVSDLAGRTDTQYF.

CDR3 in DNA: TGCGCCAGCATGCGGGACAGGGGCAATGAGCAGTTCTTC. The encoded protein is CASMRDRGNEQFF. The V call is TRBV5-1, the J call TRBJ2-1; 10 nucleotides align to TRBD1. The trim removed 6 bases at V and 6 bases at J, leaving 3 bases unmatched. Germline V lookup: CDR1 SGHRS, CDR2 YFSETQ. The length of the CDR3 is 13 residues.

This clone was found a few times. CDR3 bases: TGTGCCAGTAGTATTGACGGCTATCAGCCCCAGCATTTT. It specifies CASSIDGYQPQHF. The rearrangement links TRBV19 to TRBJ1-5; no reliable D call. The V end lost 3 bases, the J end lost 5 bases, and 8 bases lay between the germline ends. Germline assignment: CDR1 LNHDA and CDR2 SQIVND (reference sequence). The CDR3 runs to 13 residues.

V gene TRBV7-9 combines with J gene TRBJ1-1; D is ambiguous. Germline values: CDR1 SEHNR, CDR2 FQNEAQ (reference sequence). The CDR3 has 13 residues. Trimming removed 1 base from V and 1 base from J, with 4 bases in between. DNA of the CDR3: TGTGCCAGCAGCTTAGAGTCGAACACTGAAGCTTTCTTT. Amino acids: CASSLESNTEAFF.

This chain joins TRBV29-1 and TRBJ2-1; 7 bases fit TRBD2. The CDR3 is 12 amino acids. Germline CDR1 and CDR2: SQVTM and ANQGSEA. V lost 4 bases to trimming and J lost 7 bases; unmatched junction nucleotides: 4. This CDR3 is CSVGASGNEQFF. CDR3 nucleotide sequence: TGCAGCGTTGGGGCTAGCGGTAATGAGCAGTTCTTC.